The rows below give T cell receptor beta chains drawn from one sample of a study of identical twins. TCRdb ran MiXCR on the 5' RACE reads and lists one entry per CDR3 protein. The sample consists of some 690,000 distinct CDR3 sequences, about 20% of them appearing once. Separately, the same data were catalogued under a study of T cells expressing NK-cell markers.

The sample was PBMCs. The receptors come from a woman in her late teens or twenties in good health. Each CDR3 is given with its conserved first and last residue. D genes are given only for firm matches. Expanded clones are given a class, and other clones once, few, many or no size at all.

J gene | V gene | clone size | D gene | CDR3 DNA | CDR3 protein
TRBJ2-1 | TRBV20-1 | many | - | TGCAGTGCTGGGCGGAGGGCGGATGAGCAGTTCTTC | CSAGRRADEQFF
TRBJ2-7 | TRBV7-2 | many | - | TGTGCCAGCAGCTTAGCGGCGGGGGCATACGAGCAGTACTTC | CASSLAAGAYEQYF
TRBJ1-1 | TRBV5-4 | - | - | TGTGCCAGCAGCTTGCCGGGACGGGCGAACACTGAAGCTTTCTTT | CASSLPGRANTEAFF
TRBJ2-7 | TRBV12-3/TRBV12-4 | - | - | TGTGCCAGCAGTTCGGACAGAAGTACCTACGAGCAGTACTTC | CASSSDRSTYEQYF
TRBJ1-2 | TRBV20-1 | - | - | TGCAGTGCTCCTTTCGGGGGCGACTATGGCTACACCTTC | CSAPFGGDYGYTF
TRBJ1-1 | TRBV25-1 | - | - | TGTGCCAGCAGTGATGGGGGCAGGGTGAACACTGAAGCTTTCTTT | CASSDGGRVNTEAFF
TRBJ1-2 | TRBV12-3/TRBV12-4 | many | - | TGTGCCAGCAGTTCCGACAGTCTCTGGGGTGGCTACACCTTC | CASSSDSLWGGYTF
TRBJ2-1 | TRBV5-6 | - | TRBD1 | TGTGCCATCAGCCCCGGCCCTACAGGGGGAAACTACAATGAGCAGTTCTTC | CAISPGPTGGNYNEQFF
TRBJ2-7 | TRBV18 | - | - | TGTGCCAGCCGAGAAGGACGGACCTACGAGCAGTACTTC | CASREGRTYEQYF
TRBJ1-6 | TRBV5-1 | - | - | TGCGCCAGCAGCTCCAGCCCGGGACCAGGAAATTCACCCCTCCACTTT | CASSSSPGPGNSPLHF
TRBJ2-1 | TRBV2 | - | - | TGTGCCAGCAGCTTGCCGTACTACAGTGAGCAGTTCTTC | CASSLPYYSEQFF
TRBJ2-7 | TRBV7-2 | - | - | TGTGCCAGCAGCTTATCTTTTGGTTCCTACGAGCAGTACTTC | CASSLSFGSYEQYF
TRBJ2-7 | TRBV7-9 | - | - | TGTGCCAGCAGCTTTCCAGGGACGCAAGAGCAGTACTTC | CASSFPGTQEQYF
TRBJ1-2 | TRBV12-3/TRBV12-4 | few | - | TGTGCCAGCAGGCCGGAATATAATAACTATGGCTACACCTTC | CASRPEYNNYGYTF
TRBJ2-1 | TRBV12-3/TRBV12-4 | - | - | TGTGCCAGCAGACCCTATGACAGCCGCCCAAGCTCCTACAATGAGCAGTTCTTC | CASRPYDSRPSSYNEQFF
TRBJ2-1 | TRBV12-3/TRBV12-4 | few | - | TGTGCCAGCAGTAGAAAGGAGCAGTTCTTC | CASSRKEQFF
TRBJ1-6 | TRBV9 | few | - | TGTGCCAGCAGCCCCGGACGGCAGCCTAATTCACCCCTCCACTTT | CASSPGRQPNSPLHF
TRBJ2-5 | TRBV29-1 | few | - | TGCAGCGCAGAACAGGGTCCCGGGGAGACCCAGTACTTC | CSAEQGPGETQYF
TRBJ1-3 | TRBV14 | - | - | TGTGCCAGCAGCCAAATCGGCACCATATATTTT | CASSQIGTIYF
TRBJ2-1 | TRBV20-1 | - | - | TGCAGTGCTAGAGGCGCTTCGGGCGAGTTCTTC | CSARGASGEFF
TRBJ2-3 | TRBV20-1 | few | - | TGCAGTGCTAGTATTGGTCCAGATACGCAGTATTTT | CSASIGPDTQYF
TRBJ2-3 | TRBV29-1 | - | TRBD2 | TGCAGCGTCATAGCGGGGGGGCCCACTACGCAGTATTTT | CSVIAGGPTTQYF
TRBJ2-7 | TRBV7-6 | - | TRBD1 | TGTGCCAGCAACCCCGGGACAGGTACCTACGAGCAGTACTTC | CASNPGTGTYEQYF
TRBJ1-4 | TRBV12-3/TRBV12-4 | - | - | TGTGCCAGCGTTAGTTCGGAGGCAACTAATGAAAAACTGTTTTTT | CASVSSEATNEKLFF
TRBJ2-1 | TRBV5-5 | many | TRBD2 | TGTGCCAGCAGCTTAGCGGGGGTGGGGGAGTACAATGAGCAGTTCTTC | CASSLAGVGEYNEQFF
TRBJ1-1 | TRBV7-9 | - | - | TGTGCCAGCAGCTCCGGACGGGGAAAAGCTTTCTTT | CASSSGRGKAFF
TRBJ1-1 | TRBV5-5 | - | - | TGTGCCAGCAGCTTGTTCGGATACACTGAAGCTTTCTTT | CASSLFGYTEAFF
TRBJ1-4 | TRBV20-1 | - | TRBD1 | TGCAGTGCCGACAGGGGGGAAGGTGAAAAACTGTTTTTT | CSADRGEGEKLFF
TRBJ2-2 | TRBV15 | few | TRBD2 | TGTGCCACCAGCAGAGATGGGAGGACTAGAGGACACCTGTTTTTT | CATSRDGRTRGHLFF
TRBJ2-3 | TRBV6-5 | - | TRBD1 | TGTGCCAGCAGTTCCCGGACAGGGTCAGATACGCAGTATTTT | CASSSRTGSDTQYF
TRBJ2-7 | TRBV12-3/TRBV12-4 | few | TRBD2 | TGTGCCAGCACAGCGGGAGGGCCCGCCGAGCAGTACTTC | CASTAGGPAEQYF
TRBJ2-7 | TRBV7-2 | - | - | TGTGCCAGCAGCTTATTGGGGAAATCCTACGAGCAGTACTTC | CASSLLGKSYEQYF
TRBJ2-1 | TRBV29-1 | few | - | TGCAGCGCAGGGGAGCGGGGAAGGGAGCAGTTCTTC | CSAGERGREQFF
TRBJ1-4 | TRBV5-1 | - | - | TGCGCCAGCAGAAGGGGTGAAAAACTGTTTTTT | CASRRGEKLFF
TRBJ2-7 | TRBV20-1 | many | - | TGCAGTGCTAGAGATCTAGAGCCAAGTCTGGGGAACTACGAGCAGTACTTC | CSARDLEPSLGNYEQYF
TRBJ2-2 | TRBV3-1 | few | - | TGTGCCAGCACCCCAGGACCGAAAAACACCGGGGAGCTGTTTTTT | CASTPGPKNTGELFF
TRBJ2-1 | TRBV20-1 | - | TRBD2 | TGCAGTGTGGAGGGGAGGGTCACTGAGCAGTTCTTC | CSVEGRVTEQFF
TRBJ2-1 | TRBV20-1 | few | TRBD2 | TGCAGTGCTGTAACTAGCGGGGGGGCTTTTTACAATGAGCAGTTCTTC | CSAVTSGGAFYNEQFF
TRBJ2-7 | TRBV4-1 | - | TRBD1 | TGCGCCAGCAGCCAAGACCCCCGACAGGGCTCCTACGAGCAGTACTTC | CASSQDPRQGSYEQYF
TRBJ1-4 | TRBV7-2 | - | TRBD1 | TGTGCCAGCAGCTTAGGACAGGGAACCAGCGAAAAACTGTTTTTT | CASSLGQGTSEKLFF
TRBJ2-6 | TRBV6-1 | - | TRBD2 | TGTGCCAGCAGCCGCGGGGGGACCCGCTCTGGGGCCAACGTCCTGACTTTC | CASSRGGTRSGANVLTF
TRBJ2-7 | TRBV12-3/TRBV12-4 | - | TRBD1 | TGTGCCAGCAGCCAGAACAGGGGTCGCACGGGGGAGCAGTACTTC | CASSQNRGRTGEQYF
TRBJ1-5 | TRBV5-1 | - | - | TGCGCCAGCAGCTTGGAGGGCTTTAGCAATCAGCCCCAGCATTTT | CASSLEGFSNQPQHF
TRBJ2-7 | TRBV29-1 | - | - | TGCAGCGTTGGGACAGTCTACGAGCAGTACTTC | CSVGTVYEQYF
TRBJ1-1 | TRBV4-3 | - | - | TGCGCCAGCAGCCAAGACACGGGTCGGGACACTGAAGCTTTCTTT | CASSQDTGRDTEAFF
TRBJ2-5 | TRBV11-2 | - | TRBD1 | TGTGCCAGCAGCTCGTACCTACAGGGGACCCAATCTCCCCAAGAGACCCAGTACTTC | CASSSYLQGTQSPQETQYF
TRBJ2-3 | TRBV29-1 | many | - | TGCAGCGTTCCCGGGTTAGCGGTCGTAACAGATACGCAGTATTTT | CSVPGLAVVTDTQYF